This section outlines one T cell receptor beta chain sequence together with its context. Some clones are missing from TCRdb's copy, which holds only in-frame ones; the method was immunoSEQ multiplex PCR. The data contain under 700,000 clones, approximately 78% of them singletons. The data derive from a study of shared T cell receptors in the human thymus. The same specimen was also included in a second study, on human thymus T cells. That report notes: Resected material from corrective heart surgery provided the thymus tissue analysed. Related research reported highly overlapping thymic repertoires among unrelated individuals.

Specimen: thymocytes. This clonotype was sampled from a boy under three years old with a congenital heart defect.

In nucleotides, the CDR3 is TGTGCCAGTAGTATAGATCGGCAGGGGCTAGGGACTGAAGCTTTCTTT. Translating gives CASSIDRQGLGTEAFF. V usage is TRBV19 and J usage is TRBJ1-1; D might be TRBD1 (6 bases). The V and J ends lost 0 bases and 5 bases respectively, with 16 bases between them. Germline lookup yields CDR1 LNHDA and CDR2 SQIVND (reference sequence). This CDR3 is 16 amino acids long. The complete variable domain, with remaining parts taken from reference TRBV19 and TRBJ1-1, reads DGGITQSPKYLFRKEGQNVTLSCEQNLNHDAMYWYRQDPGQGLRLIYYSQIVNDFQKGDIAEGYSVSREKKESFPLTVTSAQKNPTAFYLCASSIDRQGLGTEAFFGQGTRLTVV.